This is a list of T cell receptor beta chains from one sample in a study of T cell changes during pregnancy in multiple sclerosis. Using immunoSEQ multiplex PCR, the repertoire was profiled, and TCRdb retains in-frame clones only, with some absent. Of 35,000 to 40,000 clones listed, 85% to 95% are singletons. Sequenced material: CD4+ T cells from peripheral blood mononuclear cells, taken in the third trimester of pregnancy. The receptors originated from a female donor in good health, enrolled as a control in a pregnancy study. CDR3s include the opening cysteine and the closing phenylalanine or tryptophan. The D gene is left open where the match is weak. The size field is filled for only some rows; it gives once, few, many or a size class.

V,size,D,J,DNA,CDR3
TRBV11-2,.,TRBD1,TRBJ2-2,TGTGCCAGCAGCCCTAGCCAGGGGGACACCGGGGAGCTGTTTTTT,CASSPSQGDTGELFF
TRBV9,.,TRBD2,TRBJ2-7,TGTGCCAGCAGCGTTGGACAGGGACTAGCGGGGGGTTCCTCCTACGAGCAGTACTTC,CASSVGQGLAGGSSYEQYF
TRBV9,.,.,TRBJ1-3,TGTGCCAGCAGCGTAGCCGGTTCTGGAAACACCATATATTTT,CASSVAGSGNTIYF
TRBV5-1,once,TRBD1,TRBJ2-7,TGCGCCAGCAGCTCGACTTCAGGGGGCGCGAGCTACGAGCAGTACTTC,CASSSTSGGASYEQYF
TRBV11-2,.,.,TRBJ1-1,TGTGCCAGCAGCCTTAGGTCTTGGGGGGATACTGGAGCTTTCTTT,CASSLRSWGDTGAFF
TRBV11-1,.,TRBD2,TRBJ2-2,TGTGCCAGCAGCCCAATCCCGGGACTAGCGGGAACGAACACCGGGGAGCTGTTTTTT,CASSPIPGLAGTNTGELFF
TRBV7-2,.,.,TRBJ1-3,TGTGCCAGCACCGGTGGGGAGGGGGCTGGAAACACCATATATTTT,CASTGGEGAGNTIYF
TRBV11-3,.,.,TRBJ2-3,TGTGCCAGCAGCTTAGGAGGTGGGAGTGGGGCAGATACGCAGTATTTT,CASSLGGGSGADTQYF
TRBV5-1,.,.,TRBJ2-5,TGCGCCAGCAGCTCGGGAAGACAAGAGACCCAGTACTTC,CASSSGRQETQYF
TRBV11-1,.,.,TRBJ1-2,TGTGCCAGCCAGCGGGGGTCCCCCACTAACTATGGCTACACCTTC,CASQRGSPTNYGYTF
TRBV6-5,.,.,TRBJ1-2,TGTGCCAGCACCATGGGGAGTGGCTACACCTTC,CASTMGSGYTF
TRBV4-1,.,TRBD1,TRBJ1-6,TGCGCCAGCAGCATTGGACCGGGACAGAGAACACCCCTCCACTTT,CASSIGPGQRTPLHF
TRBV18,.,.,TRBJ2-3,TGTGCCAGCTCACCCCCCACAGCGGCCTACACAGATACGCAGTATTTT,CASSPPTAAYTDTQYF